A single count supports the clone carrying this TCR beta chain. Only in-frame clones appear in the TCRdb table, and some are missing; sequencing was by immunoSEQ multiplex PCR. The table lists 200,000 to 300,000 clones, around 90% of them singletons. The data were obtained in a study of blood T cell repertoires in COVID-19. The sequence was collected from a man in his 60s who had recovered from COVID-19. Source material: peripheral blood.

CDR3: CASSPAGGVTGELFF. The CDR3 DNA follows: TGTGCCAGCTCACCAGCGGGGGGAGTGACCGGGGAGCTGTTTTTT. The chain is built from TRBV18 and TRBJ2-2; 8 nucleotides line up with TRBD2. The CDR3 totals 15 residues. V lost 2 bases to trimming and J lost 5 bases; unmatched junction nucleotides: 4. Germline CDR1 is KGHSH and CDR2 is LQKENI.